Listed below are T cell receptor beta chains from one sample, sequenced in a study of T cell repertoires in ileal Crohn's disease. Assay used: immunoSEQ multiplex PCR; TCRdb lists only in-frame clones, some missing. Of fewer than 4,500 clones detected, approximately 81% appear once; the ten largest clones hold roughly 14%. The specimen sequenced was ileal tissue. The receptors shown here come from an adult with Crohn's disease. The CDR3 runs from the conserved cysteine through the conserved F or W. Each record gives: V gene, CDR3 protein.

TRBV18,CASSPRPSMNEQYF
TRBV2,CASSPGQGYEKLFF
TRBV15,CATSRGGSTWGYTF
TRBV5-1,CASSPPTGAGTGELFF
TRBV10-3,CATTKSDREQPQHF
TRBV30,CAWNRGLSGELFF
TRBV11-2,CASSLEAGADGYTF
TRBV9,CASSSRLAETQYF
TRBV7-2,CASSPAGGDRSYNGQFF
TRBV18,CASSTSREGNYGYTF
TRBV4-3,CASSQGLAQETQYF
TRBV6-5,CASSSAGTSGGEQFF
TRBV6-5,CASSYSGTAPDTQYF
TRBV15,CATSNPDRLGYEQYF
TRBV6-5,CASSLHRDPEGSPLHF
TRBV5-1,CASSYSGGSTGELFF
TRBV6-5,CASSTDRANQPQHF
TRBV7-6,CASSLQSSGNTIYF
TRBV7-3,CATAQGYNSPLHF
TRBV10-3,CAISEGQRTGELFF
TRBV7-7,CASSLGGPGHNSPLHF
TRBV6-5,CASSPNRGTNIQYF
TRBV14,CASSQGLGQRYNEQFF
TRBV5-5,CASRKLASTDTQYF
TRBV6-1,CLGGDTGGYTF
TRBV19,CASSQGQGRTEAFF
TRBV7-9,CASRPSGGDFLGDTGELFF
TRBV4-1,CASSQDPGTDYGYTF
TRBV5-5,CASSAGQGAREQYF
TRBV9,CASSAWTGGISGDEQYF
TRBV7-8,CASSLLEGVDYGYTF
TRBV5-8,CASSPRTGAEKLFF
TRBV6-1,CASSEAFGQGWKTQYF
TRBV7-9,CASSLPGLAGVGQFF
TRBV12-5,CASGLAGVEQYF
TRBV13,CASSSTGNGYTF
TRBV30,CAWSEQGALGYTF
TRBV5-1,CASSLDSLNTEAFF
TRBV12-5,CASAWGGSTDTQYF
TRBV19,CASSSSGTAYGYTF
TRBV7-2,CASSERGTEAFF
TRBV6-5,CASSLRREAPQHF
TRBV2,CASSDVSRGGRTGTGELFF
TRBV28,CASSFGGSSYNSPLHF
TRBV5-1,CASTLTNRGSGYTF
TRBV2,CASSVGPYEQYF
TRBV6-4,CASSGRDSNQPQHF
TRBV5-1,CASSPQGDTGELFF
TRBV5-4,CASSLPKAGTGNSYGYTF
TRBV2,CASSAGTGAGNEQFF
TRBV7-2,CASSLGSSGGADTQYF
TRBV18,CASSPGTERFYGYTF
TRBV29-1,CSVEGAQNYGYTF
TRBV7-2,CASRVRSHEFNQPQHF